These T cell receptor beta chains were read from a single sample in a study of T cells in Graves' hyperthyroidism and ophthalmopathy. TCRdb independently ran MiXCR on the multiplex PCR reads; one entry per CDR3 protein. The table records hundreds of thousands of distinct CDR3 sequences, approximately 13% of them present only once. Sequencing input: blood. The receptors come from a woman aged 30 to 39 with Graves' hyperthyroidism. Each CDR3 is given with its conserved first and last residue. The D gene is left open where the match is weak.

D: TRBD2; V: TRBV19; J: TRBJ2-7; length: 14; CDR3: CATAGLAGAYEQYF
D: .; V: TRBV2; J: TRBJ2-7; length: 14; CDR3: CASKTGPVLGEQYF
D: .; V: TRBV5-4; J: TRBJ2-7; length: 15; CDR3: CASSTGPQGSYEQYF
D: TRBD1; V: TRBV27; J: TRBJ1-6; length: 15; CDR3: CASSSGTVYNSPLHF
D: .; V: TRBV6-1; J: TRBJ1-6; length: 14; CDR3: CASGGTYGDSPLHF
D: .; V: TRBV2; J: TRBJ1-1; length: 14; CDR3: CAGREGGTRLAAFF
D: .; V: TRBV6-1; J: TRBJ2-2; length: 14; CDR3: CASKVARGTGELFF
D: .; V: TRBV29-1; J: TRBJ1-1; length: 14; CDR3: CSVEDADHNTEAFF
D: .; V: TRBV28; J: TRBJ2-1; length: 12; CDR3: CASSWQYNEQFF
D: .; V: TRBV29-1; J: TRBJ1-1; length: 11; CDR3: CSVNRDTEAFF
D: TRBD2; V: TRBV28; J: TRBJ2-1; length: 17; CDR3: CASSPTGGPWSYNEQFF
D: TRBD1; V: TRBV5-4; J: TRBJ1-2; length: 15; CDR3: CASSARQGGNYGYTF
D: TRBD2; V: TRBV5-1; J: TRBJ2-1; length: 13; CDR3: CASGTSEYNEQFF
D: .; V: TRBV19; J: TRBJ2-2; length: 15; CDR3: CASSSQGLGTGELFF
D: TRBD1; V: TRBV3-1; J: TRBJ2-5; length: 16; CDR3: CASSQGMDRGTETQYF
D: TRBD2; V: TRBV6-1; J: TRBJ2-2; length: 20; CDR3: CASTQIRGLAGLFDTGELFF
D: .; V: TRBV12-3/TRBV12-4; J: TRBJ1-2; length: 13; CDR3: CASSPEANYGYTF
D: .; V: TRBV7-2; J: TRBJ2-1; length: 18; CDR3: CASSFHRGGTRSYNEQFF
D: .; V: TRBV6-6; J: TRBJ1-3; length: 14; CDR3: CASSYHLALDTIYF
D: .; V: TRBV11-3; J: TRBJ2-7; length: 14; CDR3: CASSWGGTDYEQYF
D: TRBD2; V: TRBV19; J: TRBJ2-1; length: 15; CDR3: CASSIDPLTSGRQFF
D: .; V: TRBV5-1; J: TRBJ2-2; length: 14; CDR3: CASSLLRNTGELFF
D: .; V: TRBV20-1; J: TRBJ2-2; length: 15; CDR3: CSASLTGPHTGELFF
D: .; V: TRBV5-1; J: TRBJ1-1; length: 13; CDR3: CASRLQENTEAFF
D: .; V: TRBV27; J: TRBJ2-1; length: 14; CDR3: CASSLSWGSNEQFF
D: TRBD2; V: TRBV12-3/TRBV12-4; J: TRBJ2-7; length: 14; CDR3: CASTSGPGRYEQYF
D: .; V: TRBV9; J: TRBJ1-4; length: 16; CDR3: CASSVGGVATNEKLFF
D: .; V: TRBV11-2; J: TRBJ1-1; length: 15; CDR3: CASSPSPLMNTEAFF
D: TRBD2; V: TRBV7-2; J: TRBJ2-3; length: 16; CDR3: CASSLGLAGVRDTQYF
D: .; V: TRBV28; J: TRBJ2-7; length: 15; CDR3: CASSIALGGPYEQYF
D: TRBD1; V: TRBV7-9; J: TRBJ1-1; length: 13; CDR3: CASSLVGQSEAFF
D: .; V: TRBV27; J: TRBJ1-5; length: 16; CDR3: CASSPTRQEGNQPQHF
D: .; V: TRBV29-1; J: TRBJ1-2; length: 12; CDR3: CSVAPGPSSYTF
D: .; V: TRBV20-1; J: TRBJ1-1; length: 11; CDR3: CSARGNTEAFF
D: TRBD1; V: TRBV5-1; J: TRBJ2-7; length: 17; CDR3: CASSVRTGTKSSYEQYF
D: .; V: TRBV7-2; J: TRBJ1-3; length: 13; CDR3: CASSPSSQNTIYF
D: .; V: TRBV28; J: TRBJ2-2; length: 17; CDR3: CASSPTAGRGNTGELFF
D: .; V: TRBV6-2/TRBV6-3; J: TRBJ2-1; length: 13; CDR3: CASSPAQGHEQFF
D: .; V: TRBV11-2; J: TRBJ2-7; length: 15; CDR3: CASSLPTSGSHEQYF
D: TRBD1; V: TRBV2; J: TRBJ2-2; length: 14; CDR3: CASSGGKSTGELFF
D: TRBD1; V: TRBV12-3/TRBV12-4; J: TRBJ1-2; length: 13; CDR3: CASGRGPENGYTF
D: TRBD1; V: TRBV30; J: TRBJ2-7; length: 15; CDR3: CASTTAGTGNYEQYF